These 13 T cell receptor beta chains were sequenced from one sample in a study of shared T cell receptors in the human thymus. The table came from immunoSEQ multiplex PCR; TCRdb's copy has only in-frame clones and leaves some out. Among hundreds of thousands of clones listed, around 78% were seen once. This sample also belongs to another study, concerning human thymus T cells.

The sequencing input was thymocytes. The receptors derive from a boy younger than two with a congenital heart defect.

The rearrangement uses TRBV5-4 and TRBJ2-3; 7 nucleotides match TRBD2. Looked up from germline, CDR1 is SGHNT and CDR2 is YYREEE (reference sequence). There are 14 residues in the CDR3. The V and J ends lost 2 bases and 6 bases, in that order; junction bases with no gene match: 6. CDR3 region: CASSFGRGFDTQYF. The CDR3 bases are TGTGCCAGCAGCTTTGGGAGGGGTTTCGATACGCAGTATTTT.

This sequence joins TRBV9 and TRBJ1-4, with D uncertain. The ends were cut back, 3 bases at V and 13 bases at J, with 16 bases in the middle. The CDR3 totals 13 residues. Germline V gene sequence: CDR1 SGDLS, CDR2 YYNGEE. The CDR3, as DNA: TGTGCCAGCAGCGCGACCTGGGAGCCAAGACTGTTTTTT. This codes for CASSATWEPRLFF.

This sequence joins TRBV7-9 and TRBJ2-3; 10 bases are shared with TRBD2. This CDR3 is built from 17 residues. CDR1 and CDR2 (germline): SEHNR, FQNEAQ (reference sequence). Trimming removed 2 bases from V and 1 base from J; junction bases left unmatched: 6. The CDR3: CASSLTRTSGRTDTQYF. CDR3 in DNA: TGTGCCAGCAGCTTAACCAGGACTAGCGGACGCACAGATACGCAGTATTTT. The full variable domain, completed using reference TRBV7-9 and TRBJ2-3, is DTGVSQNPRHKITKRGQNVTFRCDPISEHNRLYWYRQTLGQGPEFLTYFQNEAQLEKSRLLSDRFSAERPKGSFSTLEIQRTEQGDSAMYLCASSLTRTSGRTDTQYFGPGTRLTVL.

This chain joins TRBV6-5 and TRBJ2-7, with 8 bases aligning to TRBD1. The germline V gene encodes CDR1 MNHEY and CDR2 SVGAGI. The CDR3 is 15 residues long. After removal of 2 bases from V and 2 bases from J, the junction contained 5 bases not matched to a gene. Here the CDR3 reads CASSYRTGKTYEQYF. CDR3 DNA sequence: TGTGCCAGCAGTTACCGGACAGGGAAGACCTACGAGCAGTACTTC.

The CDR3 spells CASSSHTLAGPSTDTQYF. The DNA of the CDR3 is TGTGCCAGCAGCTCCCACACACTGGCGGGACCCTCCACAGATACGCAGTATTTT. The V gene is TRBV7-2, the J gene TRBJ2-3, with D maybe TRBD2 (6 bases). The CDR3 has 18 residues. Per the germline V gene, CDR1 is SGHTA and CDR2 is FQGNSA. The ends were cut back, 4 bases at V and 2 bases at J, with 22 bases in the middle.

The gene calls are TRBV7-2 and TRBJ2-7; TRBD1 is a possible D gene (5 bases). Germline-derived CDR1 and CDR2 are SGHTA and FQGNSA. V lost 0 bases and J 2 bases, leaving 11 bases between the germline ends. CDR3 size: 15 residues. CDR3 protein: CASSLAGKGPYEQYF. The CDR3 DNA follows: TGTGCCAGCAGCTTAGCTGGGAAGGGGCCCTACGAGCAGTACTTC.

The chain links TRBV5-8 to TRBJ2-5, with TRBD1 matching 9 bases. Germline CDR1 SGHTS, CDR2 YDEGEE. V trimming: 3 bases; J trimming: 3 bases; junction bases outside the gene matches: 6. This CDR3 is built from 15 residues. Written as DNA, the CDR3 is TGTGCCAGCAGCTCCGGGACAGGGATCAAAGAGACCCAGTACTTC. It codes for CASSSGTGIKETQYF.

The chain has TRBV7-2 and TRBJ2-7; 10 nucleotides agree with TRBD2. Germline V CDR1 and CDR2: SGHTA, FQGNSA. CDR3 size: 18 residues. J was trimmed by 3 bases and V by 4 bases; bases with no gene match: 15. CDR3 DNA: TGTGCCAGCAGCTCGGGGGCTAGCGGGAGCCGGTATTTCTACGAGCAGTACTTC. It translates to CASSSGASGSRYFYEQYF. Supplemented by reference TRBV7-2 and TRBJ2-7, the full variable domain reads GAGVSQSPSNKVTEKGKDVELRCDPISGHTALYWYRQSLGQGLEFLIYFQGNSAPDKSGLPSDRFSAERTGGSVSTLTIQRTQQEDSAVYLCASSSGASGSRYFYEQYFGPGTRLTVT.

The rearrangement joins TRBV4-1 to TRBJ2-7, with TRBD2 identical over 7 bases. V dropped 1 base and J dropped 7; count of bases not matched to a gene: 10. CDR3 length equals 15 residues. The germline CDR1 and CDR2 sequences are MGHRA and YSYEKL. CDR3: CASSQGGGDIGEQYF. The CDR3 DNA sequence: TGCGCCAGCAGCCAAGGGGGAGGGGATATTGGAGAGCAGTACTTC.

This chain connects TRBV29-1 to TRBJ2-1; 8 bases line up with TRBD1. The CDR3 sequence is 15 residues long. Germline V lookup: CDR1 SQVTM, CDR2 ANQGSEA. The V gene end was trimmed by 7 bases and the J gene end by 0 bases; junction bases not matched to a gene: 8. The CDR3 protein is CSAPRTGSSYNEQFF. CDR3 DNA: TGCAGCGCCCCCCGGACAGGGAGCTCCTACAATGAGCAGTTCTTC.

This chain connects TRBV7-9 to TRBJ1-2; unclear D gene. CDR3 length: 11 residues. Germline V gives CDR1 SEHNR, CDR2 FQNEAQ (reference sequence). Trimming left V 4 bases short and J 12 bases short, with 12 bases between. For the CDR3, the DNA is TGTGCCAGCAGCTCGCCTGGGAGGCACACCTTC. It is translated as CASSSPGRHTF.

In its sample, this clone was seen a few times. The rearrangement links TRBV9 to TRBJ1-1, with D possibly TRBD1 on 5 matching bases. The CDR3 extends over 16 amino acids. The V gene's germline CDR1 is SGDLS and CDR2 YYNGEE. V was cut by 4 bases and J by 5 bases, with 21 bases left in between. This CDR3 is CASSMVGEGRSTEAFF. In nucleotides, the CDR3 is TGTGCCAGCAGCATGGTAGGGGAAGGGCGGAGTACTGAAGCTTTCTTT.

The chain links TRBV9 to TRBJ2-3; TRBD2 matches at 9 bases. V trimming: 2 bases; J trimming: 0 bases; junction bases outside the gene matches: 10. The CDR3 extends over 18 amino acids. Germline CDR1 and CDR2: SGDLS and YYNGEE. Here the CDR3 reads CASSVSAGGGGSTDTQYF. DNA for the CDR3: TGTGCCAGCAGCGTCTCGGCGGGAGGGGGGGGTAGCACAGATACGCAGTATTTT.